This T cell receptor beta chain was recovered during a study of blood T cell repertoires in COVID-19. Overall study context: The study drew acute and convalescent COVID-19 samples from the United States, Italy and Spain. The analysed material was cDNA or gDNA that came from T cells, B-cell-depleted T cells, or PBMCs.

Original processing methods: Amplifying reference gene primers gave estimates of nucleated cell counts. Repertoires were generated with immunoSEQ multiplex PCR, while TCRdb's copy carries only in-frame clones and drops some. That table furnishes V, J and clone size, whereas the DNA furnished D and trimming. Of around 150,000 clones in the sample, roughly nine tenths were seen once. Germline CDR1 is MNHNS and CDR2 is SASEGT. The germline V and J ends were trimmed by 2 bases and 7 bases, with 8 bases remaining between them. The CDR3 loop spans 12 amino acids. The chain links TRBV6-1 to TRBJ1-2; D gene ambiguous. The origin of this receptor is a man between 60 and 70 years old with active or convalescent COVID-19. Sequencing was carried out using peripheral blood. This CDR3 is CASSEQTFGYTF. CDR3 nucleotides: TGTGCCAGCAGTGAACAGACATTTGGCTACACCTTC.